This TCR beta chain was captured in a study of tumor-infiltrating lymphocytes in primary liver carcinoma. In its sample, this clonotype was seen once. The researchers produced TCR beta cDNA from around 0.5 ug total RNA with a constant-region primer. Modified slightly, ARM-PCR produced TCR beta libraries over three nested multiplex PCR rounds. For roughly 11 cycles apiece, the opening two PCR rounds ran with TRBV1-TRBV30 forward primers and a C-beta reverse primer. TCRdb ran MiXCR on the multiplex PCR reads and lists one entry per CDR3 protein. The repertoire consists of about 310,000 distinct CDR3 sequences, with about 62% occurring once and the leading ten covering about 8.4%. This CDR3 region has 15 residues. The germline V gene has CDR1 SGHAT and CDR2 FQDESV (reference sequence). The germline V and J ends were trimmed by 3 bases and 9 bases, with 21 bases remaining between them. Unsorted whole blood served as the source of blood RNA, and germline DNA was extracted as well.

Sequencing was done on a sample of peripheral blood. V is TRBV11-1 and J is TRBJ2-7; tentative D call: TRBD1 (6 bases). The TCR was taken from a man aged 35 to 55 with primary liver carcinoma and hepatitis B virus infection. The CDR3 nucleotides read TGTGCCAGCAGCTTGGACAGCACAACCGCCTACTGGCAGTACTTC. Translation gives CASSLDSTTAYWQYF.